Each of the 27 T cell receptor beta chains below was sequenced from the same sample in a study of CD8 T cells in ankylosing spondylitis. A single record per CDR3 protein comes from TCRdb applying MiXCR to the 5' RACE reads. This sample has around 150,000 distinct CDR3 sequences, with 9.5% to 12% found just once. The sequencing sample was made of blood, either unsorted or a sorted T cell fraction (not recorded which). The receptors were gathered from a female donor with ankylosing spondylitis or in good health (not recorded which).

This clonotype was detected a few times. J is TRBJ2-4 and V is TRBV5-1; 13 nucleotides agree with TRBD2. J lost 6 bases, V lost 3 bases, and 6 bases had no gene match. This CDR3 contains 16 residues. CDR1 is SGHRS and CDR2 is YFSETQ in the germline V gene. CDR3 DNA sequence: TGCGCCAGCAGCTCCGGACTAGCGGGAGTCAGAAACATTCAGTACTTC. Translation: CASSSGLAGVRNIQYF.

This clonotype showed up just a few times. This rearrangement joins TRBV27 to TRBJ1-6, with D maybe TRBD1 (6 bases). The length of the CDR3 is 13 residues. The V end was cut by 6 bases, the J end by 8 bases, with 11 bases between. Germline values: CDR1 MNHEY, CDR2 SMNVEV (reference sequence). CDR3 loop: CASRNQGYSPLHF. CDR3 sequence (DNA): TGTGCCAGCAGGAACCAGGGGTATTCACCCCTCCACTTT.

This clonotype was picked up many times. CDR3 region: CASSRGQTLNEAFF. The CDR3 nucleotides read TGTGCCAGCTCACGTGGACAGACGCTTAATGAAGCTTTCTTT. This chain uses TRBV18 with TRBJ1-1; tentative D call: TRBD1 (6 bases). The V and J ends lost 4 bases and 7 bases respectively, with 16 bases between them. CDR1 is KGHSH, CDR2 LQKENI, per germline. This CDR3 spans 14 amino acids.

This clonotype occurred once. The J gene is TRBJ1-6, the V gene TRBV10-3, with D tentatively TRBD1 (5 bases). Per the germline V gene, CDR1 is ENHRY and CDR2 is SYGVKD. The CDR3 sequence is 13 residues long. V was clipped by 11 bases and J by 7 bases, with 15 bases between them. The CDR3 reads CAHGPGLNSPLHF. CDR3 in DNA: TGTGCCCACGGACCGGGACTAAATTCACCCCTCCACTTT.

Many counts were recorded for this clonotype. The chain recombines TRBV4-1 with TRBJ2-7; tentatively, D is TRBD1 (6 bases). This CDR3 is 14 amino acids long. Trimming shortened V by 1 base and J by 3 bases, and 10 bases separated the two germline ends. Germline CDR1 MGHRA, CDR2 YSYEKL. The CDR3 here is CASSQVQGDYEQYF. CDR3 sequence (DNA): TGCGCCAGCAGCCAAGTACAGGGTGACTACGAGCAGTACTTC.

The sample holds many counts of this clonotype. V gene TRBV12-3 or TRBV12-4 combines with J gene TRBJ2-7; D could derive from TRBD1 or TRBD2 (5 bases each). Trimming took 3 bases from V and 5 from J, leaving 14 bases between them. CDR3 length equals 14 residues. The CDR3 sequence is CASSLGRLGDEQYF. CDR3 nucleotides: TGTGCCAGCAGTTTGGGACGGTTGGGGGACGAGCAGTACTTC.

In its sample, this clonotype was seen many times. This chain connects TRBV3-1 to TRBJ2-3; no definite D call. Germline V gene sequence: CDR1 LGHDT, CDR2 YNNKEL (reference sequence). The CDR3 totals 11 residues. V lost 4 bases and J lost 10, with 9 bases in between. The DNA for the CDR3 is TGTGCCAGCAGCCGTTCAGCCTCGCAGTATTTT. Translation gives CASSRSASQYF.

J is TRBJ2-1 and V is TRBV15, with 8 bases fitting TRBD1. Germline V CDR1 and CDR2: LNHNV, YYDKDF (reference sequence). This CDR3 comprises 15 residues. The V segment lost 1 base and the J segment 8 bases; nucleotides outside the gene matches: 7. The CDR3 loop is CATSRARQGMDEQFF. The CDR3 region has the DNA TGTGCCACCAGCAGAGCGAGACAGGGGATGGATGAGCAGTTCTTC.

This clonotype was seen ten or more times. The chain joins TRBV20-1 to TRBJ2-3; D is tentatively TRBD1 or TRBD2 (6 bases each). The germline gives CDR1 DFQATT, CDR2 SNEGSKA (reference sequence). This CDR3 has 12 amino acids. CDR3 sequence (DNA): TGCAGCGTGGGGGGCCGCCCTGTTGGGCAGTATTTT. Its translation is CSVGGRPVGQYF.

This clonotype was counted at least ten times. J is TRBJ2-7 and V is TRBV11-3; 8 bases are a match to TRBD2. The CDR3 covers 14 residues. V gave up 5 bases and J gave up 4 bases; unmatched junction bases: 7. CDR1 is SGHNT, CDR2 YENEEA, per germline. In DNA form, the CDR3 reads TGTGCCAGCAGCCCCGGGGGGGTCCTATACGAGCAGTACTTC. It yields the protein CASSPGGVLYEQYF.

This clonotype was recorded once. The conserved final phenylalanine or tryptophan is absent from the CDR3, which likely points to a read error. The rearrangement uses TRBV7-2 and TRBJ2-3, with a weak D call TRBD2 (6 bases). CDR1 SGHTA and CDR2 FQGNSA come from the germline V gene. The CDR3 has 15 amino acids. The CDR3 spells CASSRGGGSTDTQYL. As DNA, the CDR3 is TGTGCCAGCAGCCGCGGAGGAGGGAGCACGGATACGCAGTATTTA.

At least ten counts were recorded for this clonotype. The chain links TRBV3-1 to TRBJ2-5; D is ambiguous. CDR1 is LGHDT and CDR2 is YNNKEL in the germline V gene (reference sequence). The CDR3 is 16 amino acids. V was cut by 0 bases and J by 7 bases, with 18 bases left in between. The DNA of the CDR3 is TGTGCCAGCAGCCAAGAAAAAATGGCAGGACCCACGACCCAGTACTTC. This translates into CASSQEKMAGPTTQYF.

A remark on this clonotype: The germline gene is not matched at one end of the junction; a read error may be the cause. In DNA form, the CDR3 reads TGTGCCGCCAGGACAGCGAACACCGGGGAGCTGTTTTTT. This gives the protein CAARTANTGELFF. This chain uses TRBV24-1 with TRBJ2-2; TRBD1 is a possible D gene (6 bases). Per germline, CDR1 KGHDR and CDR2 SFDVKD. CDR3 length: 13 amino acids.

A remark on this clonotype: A read error may account for a junction end that differs from germline. The chain links TRBV3-1 to TRBJ1-2; 10 nucleotides agree with TRBD1. CDR1 LGHDT and CDR2 YNNKEL come from the germline V gene (reference sequence). The CDR3 is 14 residues long. Here the CDR3 reads CASRDRGGLYGYTF. The CDR3 DNA sequence: TGTGCCAGCAGGGACAGGGGGGGACTCTATGGCTATACCTTC.

V gene TRBV20-1 combines with J gene TRBJ1-2; 12 bases are a match to TRBD1. V shed 5 bases, J shed 6 bases, and the junction held 7 bases outside the gene matches. Germline lookup yields CDR1 DFQATT and CDR2 SNEGSKA (reference sequence). The CDR3 has 14 amino acids. The CDR3 sequence: CSASGTGGRDGYTF. DNA of the CDR3: TGCAGTGCTTCCGGGACAGGGGGCAGGGATGGCTACACCTTC.

Ten or more counts support this clonotype. The chain couples TRBV5-1 to TRBJ2-3; the match to TRBD2 covers 11 bases. Germline V gene data show CDR1 as SGHRS and CDR2 as YFSETQ. V lost 1 base to trimming and J lost 0 bases; unmatched junction nucleotides: 4. CDR3 size: 17 residues. As DNA, the CDR3 is TGCGCCAGCAGCTTGACTAGCGGGGGTGCTAGCACAGATACGCAGTATTTT. Protein: CASSLTSGGASTDTQYF.

The chain combines TRBV5-1 with TRBJ2-1, with 12 bases identical to TRBD2. This CDR3 spans 17 amino acids. Germline values: CDR1 SGHRS, CDR2 YFSETQ. V trimming: 4 bases; J trimming: 8 bases; junction bases outside the gene matches: 13. This CDR3 reads CASSRRLAGELVHEQFF. Here the CDR3 DNA reads TGCGCCAGCAGCCGCCGACTAGCGGGGGAGCTAGTCCATGAGCAGTTCTTC.

This clonotype showed up just a few times. The genes are TRBV19 and TRBJ2-7; TRBD1 matches 9 bases. The trim removed 5 bases at V and 4 bases at J, leaving 9 bases unmatched. The CDR3 is 15 amino acids. Germline-derived CDR1 and CDR2 are LNHDA and SQIVND (reference sequence). DNA of the CDR3: TGTGCCAGTAGTGCTCCGGGACAGGGCCTTTACGAGCAGTACTTC. This encodes CASSAPGQGLYEQYF.

This clonotype was seen only a few times. The chain combines TRBV20-1 with TRBJ2-1, with 7 bases that match TRBD2. V lost 0 bases to trimming and J lost 0 bases; unmatched junction nucleotides: 5. Germline V gene sequence: CDR1 DFQATT, CDR2 SNEGSKA (reference sequence). CDR3 length: 16 residues. The CDR3 DNA sequence: TGCAGTGCTAGAGATGGGGCGGGGGACTCCTACAATGAGCAGTTCTTC. Its translation: CSARDGAGDSYNEQFF.

V and J are TRBV10-3 and TRBJ2-1, with 7 bases aligning to TRBD1. The CDR3 contains 15 residues. The germline V gene encodes CDR1 ENHRY and CDR2 SYGVKD. The J segment lost 5 bases and the V segment lost 4 bases, leaving 8 bases of the junction unmatched. The CDR3 region is CAISGQGVSHNEQFF. The CDR3, as DNA: TGTGCCATCAGTGGTCAGGGGGTTTCCCACAATGAGCAGTTCTTC.

J is TRBJ2-1 and V is TRBV7-9, with TRBD2 identical over 7 bases. Germline V gene sequence: CDR1 SEHNR, CDR2 FQNEAQ (reference sequence). After removal of 1 base from V and 0 bases from J, the junction contained 3 bases not matched to a gene. The CDR3 is 16 amino acids. The CDR3 DNA sequence: TGTGCCAGCAGCTTAGGTAGCGGGCCCTCCTACAATGAGCAGTTCTTC. It translates to CASSLGSGPSYNEQFF.

CDR3 region: CASSLETSGRNEQFF. The CDR3 DNA is TGTGCCAGCAGCTTAGAGACTAGCGGCCGTAATGAGCAGTTCTTC. V and J are TRBV11-2 and TRBJ2-1, with 9 bases aligning to TRBD2. The germline CDR1 and CDR2 sequences are SGHAT and FQNNGV. This CDR3 has 15 residues. V trimming: 0 bases; J trimming: 7 bases; junction bases outside the gene matches: 4.

In its sample, this clonotype was seen many times. This sequence joins TRBV20-1 and TRBJ2-1; the match to TRBD2 covers 8 bases. Trimming cost V 5 bases and J 7 bases; bases outside gene matches: 4. The CDR3 is made up of 12 amino acids. CDR1 is DFQATT, CDR2 SNEGSKA, per germline (reference sequence). The CDR3, as DNA: TGCAGTGCTGGGACTAGGAGGAATGAGCAGTTCTTC. This codes for CSAGTRRNEQFF.

This clonotype was observed many times. J is TRBJ1-2 and V is TRBV5-1; 9 bases line up with TRBD1. The V segment lost 3 bases and the J segment 5 bases; nucleotides outside the gene matches: 14. Germline V lookup: CDR1 SGHRS, CDR2 YFSETQ. CDR3 length: 17 amino acids. CDR3 region: CASSWTQGASPTYGYTF. Here the CDR3 DNA reads TGCGCCAGCAGCTGGACACAGGGGGCCTCACCAACATATGGCTACACCTTC.

This clonotype occurred many times. DNA for the CDR3: TGTGCCAGCAGTCCCGGGACAGGGGCTGGAAACACCATATATTTT. This sequence encodes CASSPGTGAGNTIYF. The gene calls are TRBV6-1 and TRBJ1-3; TRBD1 matches at 10 bases. In germline, CDR1 is MNHNS, CDR2 SASEGT. The CDR3 is made up of 15 amino acids. Trimming cost V 5 bases and J 2 bases; bases outside gene matches: 3.

This clonotype was found a few times. Written as DNA, the CDR3 is TGTGCCAGCAGCCTTCGAATTAAGGACAGGAGCTCCTACGAGCAGTACTTC. Amino acids: CASSLRIKDRSSYEQYF. The chain has TRBV28 and TRBJ2-7, with 7 bases that match TRBD1. Losses at the gene ends were 6 bases for V and 0 bases for J; bases not matched to a gene: 14. This CDR3 region has 17 residues. Germline assignment: CDR1 MDHEN and CDR2 SYDVKM. The variable domain in full, completed from reference TRBV28 and TRBJ2-7, reads DVKVTQSSRYLVKRTGEKVFLECVQDMDHENMFWYRQDPGLGLRLIYFSYDVKMKEKGDIPEGYSVSREKKERFSLILESASTNQTSMYLCASSLRIKDRSSYEQYFGPGTRLTVT.

The rearrangement uses TRBV5-1 and TRBJ2-7, with 8 bases matching TRBD1. The CDR3 extends over 14 amino acids. Germline CDR1 reads SGHRS; CDR2 reads YFSETQ. Trimming removed 2 bases from V and 5 bases from J; junction bases left unmatched: 6. The CDR3 region has the DNA TGCGCCAGCAGCTTCTGGACAGGGTCTCACGAGCAGTACTTC. It codes for CASSFWTGSHEQYF.